This TCR beta chain derives from a study of PD-1 blockade in classical Hodgkin lymphoma. The repertoire was sequenced with immunoSEQ multiplex PCR; TCRdb's copy has only in-frame clones and lacks some. Of about 150,000 clones in the sample, around four fifths were seen once. General study results and limits: Significantly greater TCR diversity emerged by C4D1 in CD4+ cells but not CD8+ cells.

Between the trimmed V and J ends, which lost 4 bases and 3 bases, there was a span of 9 bases. The CDR3 consists of 13 residues. Germline values: CDR1 MNHNY, CDR2 SVGAGI (reference sequence). Notes on this clone: What it binds is unknown.

Relapse was seen in all patients after autologous stem cell transplantation, and brentuximab vedotin exposure was variable. Best responses were complete response, partial response or progressive disease. The TCR originated in a human donor with classical Hodgkin lymphoma. The sequencing here drew on peripheral blood mononuclear cells (PBMCs), taken before the second cycle of nivolumab. This rearrangement joins TRBV6-6 to TRBJ2-5; D is uncertain. The CDR3 protein is CASSSPFEETQYF. The DNA for the CDR3 is TGTGCCAGCAGTTCCCCGTTTGAAGAGACCCAGTACTTC.